The 20 T cell receptor beta chains reported below all come from one sample, sequenced in a study of OX40 agonist ivuxolimab in advanced cancers. Data came from immunoSEQ multiplex PCR; TCRdb stores just in-frame clones and leaves some out. The repertoire holds about 93,000 clones, with roughly 90% as singletons. The sample in question was CD4+ or CD8+ T cells sorted from blood, obtained in a trial of the OX40 agonist ivuxolimab. These receptors were taken from an adult with an advanced solid tumor such as melanoma, head and neck, liver or kidney cancer.

This clone was seen only a few times. The J gene is TRBJ2-7, the V gene TRBV27; 11 bases are shared with TRBD1. V lost 7 bases and J lost 4; bases outside the gene matches: 6. CDR3 size: 14 residues. CDR1 and CDR2 from the germline V gene are MNHEY and SMNVEV (reference sequence). The CDR3 region is CASMRTGGQYEQYF. In nucleotides, the CDR3 is TGTGCCAGCATGAGGACAGGGGGCCAGTACGAGCAGTACTTC.

The chain carries TRBV7-9 and TRBJ2-1, with 10 bases lining up with TRBD2. This CDR3 spans 19 amino acids. Trimming took 5 bases from V and 7 from J; bases not matched to a gene: 20. Germline V gene lookup returns CDR1 SEHNR and CDR2 FQNEAQ (reference sequence). This CDR3 is CASSILTGAASGRDNEQFF. Here the CDR3 DNA reads TGTGCCAGCAGCATCCTGACAGGGGCAGCGAGCGGGAGGGATAATGAGCAGTTCTTC.

The chain is built from TRBV9 and TRBJ2-2; 9 positions match TRBD1. CDR3 length equals 15 residues. The ends lost 3 bases at V and 7 bases at J; junction bases unmatched: 7. Germline V gives CDR1 SGDLS, CDR2 YYNGEE. The CDR3: CASSAVQGAGGELFF. The CDR3, as DNA: TGTGCCAGCAGCGCGGTACAGGGGGCCGGCGGGGAGCTGTTTTTT.

This clone was observed a few times. J is TRBJ1-5 and V is TRBV28; possibly TRBD1 for D (6 bases). This CDR3 region has 13 residues. Per the germline V gene, CDR1 is MDHEN and CDR2 is SYDVKM. The V end was cut by 7 bases, the J end by 2 bases, with 9 bases between. The CDR3 loop is CASTNRGNQPQHF. As DNA, the CDR3 is TGTGCCAGCACCAACAGGGGCAATCAGCCCCAGCATTTT. The full variable domain, in which reference TRBV28 and TRBJ1-5 provide the parts outside the CDR3, is DVKVTQSSRYLVKRTGEKVFLECVQDMDHENMFWYRQDPGLGLRLIYFSYDVKMKEKGDIPEGYSVSREKKERFSLILESASTNQTSMYLCASTNRGNQPQHFGDGTRLSIL.

The chain combines TRBV27 with TRBJ2-7; 9 bases map to TRBD2. The germline V gene encodes CDR1 MNHEY and CDR2 SMNVEV (reference sequence). This CDR3 comprises 16 residues. The ends lost 4 bases at V and 2 bases at J; junction bases unmatched: 9. CDR3 sequence reads: CASSSLSGRSAYEQYF. DNA for the CDR3: TGTGCCAGCAGTTCCCTTAGCGGGAGAAGTGCCTACGAGCAGTACTTC.

The chain combines TRBV6-1 with TRBJ2-5, with D possibly matching TRBD1 (5 bases). The CDR3 runs to 13 residues. The ends were cut back, 6 bases at V and 5 bases at J, with 13 bases in the middle. CDR1 is MNHNS and CDR2 is SASEGT in the germline V gene. DNA of the CDR3: TGTGCCAGCAGGCACTCAGCAGGGGAGACCCAGTACTTC. Its protein is CASRHSAGETQYF.

The rearrangement uses TRBV18 and TRBJ2-3; D may be TRBD2 (6 bases). The CDR3 is 14 amino acids. Trimming shortened V by 8 bases and J by 3 bases, and 15 bases separated the two germline ends. From germline, CDR1 is KGHSH and CDR2 LQKENI. DNA of the CDR3: TGTGCCAGCCACCCCCCTAGCGTAACAGATACGCAGTATTTT. This gives the protein CASHPPSVTDTQYF.

The sample holds one count of this clone. CDR3 DNA: TGTGCCAGCAGTTCCTGGTTAGGCACGGCCGAGCAGTACTTC. Its protein product is CASSSWLGTAEQYF. This sequence joins TRBV27 and TRBJ2-7, with D unresolved. CDR1 MNHEY and CDR2 SMNVEV come from the germline V gene (reference sequence). This CDR3 has 14 residues. V lost 4 bases to trimming and J lost 6 bases, with 16 bases between them.

The gene calls are TRBV27 and TRBJ2-3, with D perhaps TRBD1 (5 bases). The CDR3 is 12 amino acids. Germline V gene data show CDR1 as MNHEY and CDR2 as SMNVEV (reference sequence). The V end lost 5 bases, the J end lost 5 bases, and 8 bases lay between the germline ends. DNA of the CDR3: TGTGCCAGCAGTCTCCAGGGAGATACGCAGTATTTT. Amino acids: CASSLQGDTQYF.

The rearrangement links TRBV27 to TRBJ2-3; TRBD1 aligns across 9 bases. V was pared by 1 base and J by 2 bases, with 16 bases of the junction left unmatched. The CDR3 loop spans 20 amino acids. Germline-derived CDR1 and CDR2 are MNHEY and SMNVEV (reference sequence). The CDR3 loop is CASSLFVRMGQGPNTDTQYF. Here the CDR3 DNA reads TGTGCCAGCAGTTTATTTGTTAGGATGGGACAGGGACCGAACACAGATACGCAGTATTTT.

The chain joins TRBV30 to TRBJ1-4; D gene ambiguous. Trimming took off 3 bases at V and 8 bases at J, with 13 bases between the two ends. The CDR3 contains 13 residues. CDR1 is GTSNPN and CDR2 is SVGIG in the germline V gene (reference sequence). The CDR3 region has the DNA TGTGCCTGGAGCCCCGGGAGGGAGGAAAAACTGTTTTTT. Its protein is CAWSPGREEKLFF.

This clone has only one observation. This chain connects TRBV4-2 to TRBJ2-7; tentatively, D is TRBD1 (5 bases). The CDR3 spans 14 residues. In germline, CDR1 is LGHNA, CDR2 YNFKEQ. Trimming pared 0 bases from V and 2 bases from J, leaving 8 bases between. The CDR3, as DNA: TGTGCCAGCAGCCAAGATGGCAGGGCCTACGAGCAGTACTTC. Its protein product is CASSQDGRAYEQYF.

This clone was detected once. The chain joins TRBV19 to TRBJ1-5; perhaps TRBD1 as D (6 bases). V was clipped by 9 bases and J by 0 bases, with 21 bases between them. The germline V gene encodes CDR1 LNHDA and CDR2 SQIVND (reference sequence). This CDR3 is 17 amino acids long. The CDR3 loop reads CASRSDGGGPSNQPQHF. The CDR3 DNA reads as TGTGCCAGCCGCTCGGACGGCGGGGGGCCTAGCAATCAGCCCCAGCATTTT.

The rearrangement joins TRBV5-6 to TRBJ1-3; no reliable D call. Germline CDR1 SGHDT, CDR2 YYEEEE. Trimming removed 0 bases from V and 4 bases from J, with 17 bases in between. The CDR3 totals 17 residues. CDR3 nucleotides: TGTGCCAGCAGCTTGGGCCGCAGAAACGGGAGGGGAAACACCATATATTTT. Encoded protein: CASSLGRRNGRGNTIYF.

V is TRBV18 and J is TRBJ2-5; the match to TRBD2 covers 7 bases. V lost 2 bases to trimming and J lost 5 bases; unmatched junction nucleotides: 8. This CDR3 contains 15 residues. Germline loops: CDR1 KGHSH, CDR2 LQKENI. CDR3 coding DNA: TGTGCCAGCTCACCAATGGGACTACCCAGGGAGACCCAGTACTTC. Translating it yields CASSPMGLPRETQYF.

The chain recombines TRBV29-1 with TRBJ2-7; no firm D call. The germline gives CDR1 SQVTM, CDR2 ANQGSEA. The CDR3 contains 12 residues. Trimming stripped 4 bases from V and 3 bases from J, with 10 bases between. Here the CDR3 DNA reads TGCAGCGTTGCCAGGCAAAACTACGAGCAGTACTTC. As protein: CSVARQNYEQYF.

Note on this clone: The same CDR3 arises from other DNA sequences in this sample as well. The chain couples TRBV30 to TRBJ2-7, with D perhaps matching TRBD2 (5 bases). The germline gives CDR1 GTSNPN, CDR2 SVGIG (reference sequence). The CDR3 totals 11 residues. V was shortened by 6 bases and J by 2 bases, with 8 bases between the two germline ends. The CDR3 protein is CACALAYEQYF. The CDR3 bases are TGTGCCTGCGCACTAGCCTACGAGCAGTACTTC.

This sequence joins TRBV9 and TRBJ1-5; 12 bases line up with TRBD1. J lost 6 bases, V lost 0 bases, and 7 bases had no gene match. CDR3 length: 17 residues. The germline V gene encodes CDR1 SGDLS and CDR2 YYNGEE. CDR3 sequence (DNA): TGTGCCAGCAGCGTAGTTTGGGGGACAGGGGGCTCTCAGCCCCAGCATTTT. Translation: CASSVVWGTGGSQPQHF.

This chain links TRBV5-1 with TRBJ2-3; D is perhaps TRBD1 or TRBD2 (5 bases each). Germline lookup yields CDR1 SGHRS and CDR2 YFSETQ. The CDR3 totals 15 residues. V was cut by 4 bases and J by 2 bases, with 14 bases left in between. The CDR3 here is CASSGGEAHTDTQYF. The CDR3 DNA follows: TGCGCCAGCAGCGGGGGAGAGGCACACACAGATACGCAGTATTTT.

The chain uses TRBV2 and TRBJ2-2; 7 bases agree with TRBD2. Trimming removed 5 bases from V and 4 bases from J; junction bases left unmatched: 10. There are 16 residues in the CDR3. The germline V gene encodes CDR1 SNHLY and CDR2 FYNNEI. The chain's CDR3 is CASSLLGGSSTGELFF. Here the CDR3 DNA reads TGTGCCAGCAGTTTACTTGGCGGGAGCAGCACCGGGGAGCTGTTTTTT.